This T cell receptor (beta chain) was documented in a study of blood T cell repertoires in COVID-19. This CDR3 spans 15 amino acids. V gave up 2 bases and J gave up 4 bases, with 9 bases separating them. CDR1 is LGHNA, CDR2 YSLEER, per germline. The data were produced by immunoSEQ multiplex PCR, yet TCRdb's version contains in-frame clones alone and is incomplete. The data show around 100,000 clones, approximately 80% seen once. The TCR comes from a man between 65 and 80 years old with active or convalescent COVID-19. The chain uses TRBV4-3 and TRBJ1-6, with D perhaps matching TRBD1 (6 bases). Sequences were obtained from peripheral blood. This CDR3 is CASSQSTGYNSPLHF. CDR3 bases: TGCGCCAGCAGCCAATCGACAGGTTATAATTCACCCCTCCACTTT.